Below are 19 T cell receptor beta chains sequenced from a single sample in a study of OX40 agonist ivuxolimab in advanced cancers. The assay was immunoSEQ multiplex PCR, and TCRdb's table has in-frame clones only and misses some. This sample yields 30,000 to 40,000 clones, of which more than 75% are seen a single time; over 15% belongs to the top ten. This specimen was CD4+ or CD8+ T cells sorted from blood, taken in a trial of the OX40 agonist ivuxolimab. These receptors all come from an adult with an advanced solid tumor such as melanoma, head and neck, liver or kidney cancer.

A word on this clone: Sequence at one end of the junction differs from germline and may be a read error. This chain connects TRBV5-8 to TRBJ1-6; 8 bases agree with TRBD1. The CDR3 has 17 residues. In germline, CDR1 is SGHTS, CDR2 YDEGEE. This CDR3 reads CASSLEGTGTYNSPLHF. The CDR3 nucleotides read TGTGCCAGCAGCTTGGAAGGGACAGGCACCTACAATTCACCCCTCCACTTT.

The chain links TRBV7-9 to TRBJ2-1, with 10 bases identical to TRBD2. Trimming at V came to 5 bases and at J to 3 bases, leaving 10 bases not matched to a gene. The CDR3 covers 17 residues. Germline V gene lookup returns CDR1 SEHNR and CDR2 FQNEAQ (reference sequence). CDR3: CASSPKALAGNYNEQFF. The DNA for the CDR3 is TGTGCCAGCAGCCCCAAGGCACTAGCGGGGAACTACAATGAGCAGTTCTTC.

The chain combines TRBV6-4 with TRBJ1-5; the D is unclear. Germline V gene data show CDR1 as MRHNA and CDR2 as SNTAGT. V lost 2 bases and J lost 5, with 13 bases in between. The CDR3 extends over 15 amino acids. Here the CDR3 reads CASSDPPETYQPQHF. The CDR3 region has the DNA TGTGCCAGCAGTGACCCCCCGGAGACATATCAGCCCCAGCATTTT.

The chain couples TRBV7-3 to TRBJ2-6; no clear D. V lost 1 base to trimming and J lost 4 bases, with 5 bases between them. Germline CDR1 is SGHTA and CDR2 is FQGTGA. CDR3 length: 14 amino acids. In DNA, the CDR3 is TGTGCCAGCAGCTTAATCGTAGGGGCCAACGTCCTGACTTTC. The encoded protein is CASSLIVGANVLTF. Combining the CDR3 with reference TRBV7-3 and TRBJ2-6 gives the whole variable domain GAGVSQTPSNKVTEKGKYVELRCDPISGHTALYWYRQSLGQGPEFLIYFQGTGAADDSGLPNDRFFAVRPEGSVSTLKIQRTERGDSAVYLCASSLIVGANVLTFGAGSRLTVL.

This clone is judged medium-sized. The V call is TRBV6-1, the J call TRBJ1-2; TRBD1 aligns across 8 bases. Germline V gives CDR1 MNHNS, CDR2 SASEGT. V shed 5 bases, J shed 10 bases, and the junction held 15 bases outside the gene matches. The CDR3 contains 15 residues. The CDR3 bases are TGTGCCAGCAGTAAAACGACAGGGGATTCTTTTGACTACACCTTC. Translation gives CASSKTTGDSFDYTF.

A few counts support this clone. This chain connects TRBV11-2 to TRBJ1-2; D remains unclear. The length of the CDR3 is 14 residues. V lost 3 bases to trimming and J lost 2 bases, with 10 bases between them. Germline V gives CDR1 SGHAT, CDR2 FQNNGV. The CDR3 loop reads CASSFTASNYGYTF. The DNA for the CDR3 is TGTGCCAGCAGCTTTACTGCGTCAAACTATGGCTACACCTTC.

This clone has only a few counts. The chain is built from TRBV2 and TRBJ1-2, with D possibly TRBD1 on 6 matching bases. Trimming left V 10 bases short and J 4 bases short, with 13 bases between. The CDR3 consists of 12 residues. Germline lookup yields CDR1 SNHLY and CDR2 FYNNEI. The CDR3 spells CAIKTGAYGYTF. CDR3 nucleotides: TGTGCCATCAAGACAGGAGCCTATGGCTACACCTTC. The entire variable domain, with the rest obtained from reference TRBV2 and TRBJ1-2, is as follows: EPEVTQTPSHQVTQMGQEVILRCVPISNHLYFYWYRQILGQKVEFLVSFYNNEISEKSEIFDDQFSVERPDGSNFTLKIRSTKLEDSAMYFCAIKTGAYGYTFGSGTRLTVV.

The chain is built from TRBV7-2 and TRBJ2-7; 9 bases line up with TRBD2. Germline V CDR1 and CDR2: SGHTA, FQGNSA. The V segment lost 6 bases and the J segment 1 base; nucleotides outside the gene matches: 7. This CDR3 has 15 amino acids. The CDR3 DNA follows: TGTGCCAGCAGTTGGACTAGCGATACTTCCTACGAGCAGTACTTC. It encodes CASSWTSDTSYEQYF.

A few counts support this clone. The rearrangement links TRBV30 to TRBJ1-1; TRBD1 aligns across 8 bases. V lost 5 bases, J lost 0 bases, and 2 bases stayed unmatched. Germline assignment: CDR1 GTSNPN and CDR2 SVGIG (reference sequence). The length of the CDR3 is 13 residues. CDR3 DNA sequence: TGTGCCTGGCGACAGGGGCTGAACACTGAAGCTTTCTTT. This gives the protein CAWRQGLNTEAFF.

The rearrangement uses TRBV6-5 and TRBJ2-2; D gene uncertain. Per the germline V gene, CDR1 is MNHEY and CDR2 is SVGAGI. The CDR3 is made up of 14 amino acids. V was cut by 4 bases and J by 6 bases, with 12 bases left in between. CDR3 sequence reads: CASSSSGRAGELFF. The CDR3 DNA reads TGTGCCAGCAGTTCCAGTGGAAGGGCCGGGGAGCTGTTTTTT.

The rearrangement joins TRBV15 to TRBJ2-5; the D gene is possibly TRBD1 (6 bases). Trimming removed 6 bases from V and 4 bases from J, with 15 bases in between. The CDR3 covers 14 residues. CDR1 is LNHNV and CDR2 is YYDKDF in the germline V gene (reference sequence). The DNA of the CDR3 is TGTGCCACCAGTGGAAGGGACAAAGGAGAGACCCAGTACTTC. As protein: CATSGRDKGETQYF. Variable domain in full (rest from reference TRBV15 and TRBJ2-5): DAMVIQNPRYQVTQFGKPVTLSCSQTLNHNVMYWYQQKSSQAPKLLFHYYDKDFNNEADTPDNFQSRRPNTSFCFLDIRSPGLGDTAMYLCATSGRDKGETQYFGPGTRLLVL.

V usage is TRBV9 and J usage is TRBJ1-1; tentatively, D is TRBD1 (6 bases). The CDR3 has 14 residues. CDR1 is SGDLS, CDR2 YYNGEE, per germline. The V and J ends lost 0 bases and 5 bases respectively, with 11 bases between them. CDR3 nucleotide sequence: TGTGCCAGCAGCGTAGACGGGGGGGCGACTGAAGCTTTCTTT. It translates to CASSVDGGATEAFF.

The rearrangement links TRBV30 to TRBJ1-1; D is unclear. The CDR3 spans 13 residues. V was shortened by 3 bases and J by 0 bases, with 8 bases between the two germline ends. Germline V gene data show CDR1 as GTSNPN and CDR2 as SVGIG (reference sequence). This chain's CDR3 is CAWRGGLNTEAFF. CDR3 DNA: TGTGCCTGGAGGGGCGGTTTGAACACTGAAGCTTTCTTT. The entire variable domain, with the rest obtained from reference TRBV30 and TRBJ1-1, is as follows: SQTIHQWPATLVQPVGSPLSLECTVEGTSNPNLYWYRQAAGRGLQLLFYSVGIGQISSEVPQNLSASRPQDRQFILSSKKLLLSDSGFYLCAWRGGLNTEAFFGQGTRLTVV.

This clone was seen once. The chain couples TRBV7-2 to TRBJ2-5, with 11 bases identical to TRBD2. With V trimmed by 5 bases and J by 3 bases, 5 bases remained unmatched. This CDR3 has 15 amino acids. The germline V gene encodes CDR1 SGHTA and CDR2 FQGNSA. The CDR3 is CASSHLAGGEETQYF. The DNA of the CDR3 is TGTGCCAGCAGCCACCTAGCGGGGGGTGAAGAGACCCAGTACTTC.

The chain joins TRBV6-6 to TRBJ2-5; maybe TRBD1 (5 bases). The germline gives CDR1 MNHNY, CDR2 SVGAGI (reference sequence). V shed 6 bases and J shed 3 bases, with 14 bases lying between them. This CDR3 has 14 amino acids. CDR3 amino acids: CASSLIGVKETQYF. CDR3 sequence (DNA): TGTGCCAGCAGCCTTATAGGGGTAAAAGAGACCCAGTACTTC.

CDR3 DNA: TGCGCCAGCAGCTTGGTTCCGGACAGTAACACTGAAGCTTTCTTT. It codes for CASSLVPDSNTEAFF. The V gene is TRBV5-1, the J gene TRBJ1-1; TRBD1 is a possible D gene (6 bases). V lost 0 bases and J 2 bases, leaving 11 bases between the germline ends. CDR1 and CDR2 (germline): SGHRS, YFSETQ. This CDR3 contains 15 residues.

Only a few counts were recorded for this clone. This chain links TRBV30 with TRBJ1-1, with D possibly matching TRBD1 (5 bases). The ends were cut back, 5 bases at V and 3 bases at J, with 13 bases in the middle. Looked up from germline, CDR1 is GTSNPN and CDR2 is SVGIG (reference sequence). This CDR3 has 13 amino acids. CDR3 residues: CAWGPGGDTEAFF. Here the CDR3 DNA reads TGTGCCTGGGGGCCCGGGGGGGACACTGAAGCTTTCTTT.

The chain has TRBV4-1 and TRBJ1-1; D remains ambiguous. Germline V lookup: CDR1 MGHRA, CDR2 YSYEKL. This CDR3 is 15 amino acids long. V was shortened by 3 bases and J by 1 base, with 12 bases between the two germline ends. In nucleotides, the CDR3 is TGCGCCAGCAGCCATTCCCCGGGATCGAACACTGAAGCTTTCTTT. Translating gives CASSHSPGSNTEAFF.

The genes are TRBV19 and TRBJ1-1, with D maybe TRBD1 (5 bases). CDR3 length: 14 residues. The V gene lost 1 base and the J gene lost 7 bases, with 13 bases spanning the gap. Looked up from germline, CDR1 is LNHDA and CDR2 is SQIVND (reference sequence). The CDR3 DNA follows: TGTGCCAGTAGTATAGGGTCAGGGCAAGTTGAAGCTTTCTTT. Amino acid sequence: CASSIGSGQVEAFF.